The clone carrying this TCR beta chain has just one count. This sample stems from a study of blood T cell repertoires in COVID-19. Study as a whole: COVID-19 samples from acute and convalescent phases originated in the United States, Italy and Spain. Nucleic acid was either cDNA or gDNA, and it came from T cells, B-cell-depleted T cells, or PBMCs.

In the authors' workflow: Estimation of nucleated cell counts was performed using reference gene primer amplification. The repertoire was sequenced with immunoSEQ multiplex PCR; TCRdb's copy has only in-frame clones and lacks some. V and J calls and clone size are copied from that table; D and trimming were computed from the DNA. The sample yields 120,000 to 150,000 clones, around 81% seen once. Looked up from germline, CDR1 is SGHTA and CDR2 is FQGNSA. The CDR3 runs to 13 residues. Trimming cost V 11 bases and J 0 bases, with 13 bases left between them. The chain couples TRBV7-2 to TRBJ1-1, with D possibly matching TRBD1 (6 bases). Sequencing input: peripheral blood. This clonotype was sampled from a woman aged 50 to 65 with acute or convalescent COVID-19. The CDR3 bases are TGTGCCTTACAGGGCCTAATGAACACTGAAGCTTTCTTT. Protein product: CALQGLMNTEAFF.